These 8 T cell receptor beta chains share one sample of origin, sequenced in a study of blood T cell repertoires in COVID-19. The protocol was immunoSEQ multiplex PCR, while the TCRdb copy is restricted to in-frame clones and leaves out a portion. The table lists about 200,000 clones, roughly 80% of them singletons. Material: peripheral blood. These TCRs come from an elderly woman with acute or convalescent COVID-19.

The CDR3 bases are TGTGCCAGCAGCCTTGGGGAGGGTCTTAGCGCTCTAGCCAAAAACATTCAGTACTTC. Its protein product is CASSLGEGLSALAKNIQYF. J is TRBJ2-4 and V is TRBV11-2; TRBD2 aligns across 7 bases. J gave up 0 bases and V 5 bases, and 16 bases lay outside the gene matches. Germline CDR1 is SGHAT and CDR2 is FQNNGV. The CDR3 has 19 residues.

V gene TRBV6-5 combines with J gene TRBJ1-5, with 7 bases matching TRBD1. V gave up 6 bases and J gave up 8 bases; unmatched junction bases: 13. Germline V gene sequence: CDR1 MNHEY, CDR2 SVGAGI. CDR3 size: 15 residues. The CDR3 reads CASRRQGVIGEPQHF. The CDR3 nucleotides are TGTGCCAGCAGAAGACAGGGAGTTATCGGGGAGCCCCAGCATTTT.

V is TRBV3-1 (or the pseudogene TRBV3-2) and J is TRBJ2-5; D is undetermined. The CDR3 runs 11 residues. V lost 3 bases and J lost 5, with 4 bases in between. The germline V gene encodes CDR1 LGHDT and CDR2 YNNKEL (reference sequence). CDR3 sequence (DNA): TGTGCCAGCAGCCAGGAGGAGACCCAGTACTTC. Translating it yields CASSQEETQYF.

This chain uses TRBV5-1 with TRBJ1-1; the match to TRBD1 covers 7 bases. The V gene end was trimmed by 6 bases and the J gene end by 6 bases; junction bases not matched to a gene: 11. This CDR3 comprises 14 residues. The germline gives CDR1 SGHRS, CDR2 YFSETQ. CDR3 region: CASKKEGAGAEAFF. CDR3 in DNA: TGCGCCAGCAAAAAAGAGGGGGCCGGCGCTGAAGCTTTCTTT.

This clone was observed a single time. CDR3 in amino acids: CASSQDREVDQPQHF. As DNA, the CDR3 is TGTGCCAGTAGTCAGGACAGGGAGGTCGATCAGCCCCAGCATTTT. The chain couples TRBV19 to TRBJ1-5; 8 positions match TRBD1. This CDR3 has 15 residues. Per germline, CDR1 LNHDA and CDR2 SQIVND (reference sequence). V was pared by 5 bases and J by 5 bases, with 8 bases of the junction left unmatched.

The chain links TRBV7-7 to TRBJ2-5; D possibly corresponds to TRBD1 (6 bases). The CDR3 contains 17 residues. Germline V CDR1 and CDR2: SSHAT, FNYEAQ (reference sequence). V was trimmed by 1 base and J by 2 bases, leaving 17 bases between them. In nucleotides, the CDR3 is TGTGCCAGCAGCTTAGGGAGCACAGGGTTCCATCAAGAGACCCAGTACTTC. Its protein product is CASSLGSTGFHQETQYF.

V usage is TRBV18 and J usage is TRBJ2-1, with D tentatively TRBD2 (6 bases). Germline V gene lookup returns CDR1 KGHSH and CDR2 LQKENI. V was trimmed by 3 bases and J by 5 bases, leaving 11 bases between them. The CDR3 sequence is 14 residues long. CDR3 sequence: CASSPDGSNNEQFF. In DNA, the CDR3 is TGTGCCAGCTCACCGGACGGGAGTAACAATGAGCAGTTCTTC. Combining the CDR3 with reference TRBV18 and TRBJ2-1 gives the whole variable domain NAGVMQNPRHLVRRRGQEARLRCSPMKGHSHVYWYRQLPEEGLKFMVYLQKENIIDESGMPKERFSAEFPKEGPSILRIQQVVRGDSAAYFCASSPDGSNNEQFFGPGTRLTVL.

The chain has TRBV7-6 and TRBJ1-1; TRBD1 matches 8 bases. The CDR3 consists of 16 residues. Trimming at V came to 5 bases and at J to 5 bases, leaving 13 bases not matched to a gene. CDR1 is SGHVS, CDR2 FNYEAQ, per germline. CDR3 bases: TGTGCCAGCAGCGCACAGGGGGAAATTGTTGGGACTGAAGCTTTCTTT. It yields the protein CASSAQGEIVGTEAFF.